This T cell receptor beta chain was captured in a study of a mutant IDH1 vaccine in newly diagnosed glioma (dated by TCRdb to 2020 to 2023). A note on the overall study: The roughly 32 treated patients were roughly 62% male and about 38% female, with a mean age of approximately 40 years. Prior to enrollment, standard therapy consisting of radiotherapy alone, temozolomide alone, or radiochemotherapy with temozolomide had been administered to patients, with the combination being received by most patients. Peripheral blood samples were drawn at six visits, namely V03 (baseline), V05, V07, V10, V12 and V13. For exploratory analyses, 25 treated patients had longitudinal TCRB deep sequencing done wherever samples were available.

Trimming removed 1 base from V and 6 bases from J, leaving 11 bases between the germline ends. The CDR3 numbers 14 residues from cysteine through phenylalanine. The sequence is cut down to CDR3 DNA, 42 bases in frame from base 1. CDR1 SGDLS and CDR2 YYNGEE are derived from the germline V gene. The library was prepared using the immunoSEQ multiplex PCR assay. Rearranged TCR beta chain sequences were amplified with the hsTCRB Kit following the manufacturer's protocol. An Illumina MiSeq was used to sequence the TCRB libraries. On the study's bioinformatics: The kit vendor's proprietary platform handled demultiplexing, trimming and gene mapping. TCRdb obtained this table from immuneACCESS and retained in-frame rearrangements with V and J assigned. These tables miss some clones; where compared with another copy, unresolved V genes account for less than half of the shortfall, and the remainder is unexplained. V and J calls and clone size are given by that table; D and trimming were obtained from the DNA. The sample table shows 92,000 or so clones, and roughly four fifths are seen once. The top ten hold nearly 5.5% of the sample.

Concerning this clone: Its antigen is unknown. The record has no base qualities; no much larger clone is one base away.

Reading the label with the study, this specimen's time point is: baseline, week 1 (first vaccination visit). This specimen's treatment or condition label, interpreted: pre-vaccination baseline after standard-of-care therapy. All donors had newly diagnosed IDH1-mutant astrocytomas of WHO grade 3 or 4 that showed loss of nuclear ATRX. The samples were drawn from NOA16, a multicentre, single-arm, open-label phase I trial in Germany that tested a mutant IDH1 peptide vaccine in humans for the first time. Visit V03 blood draws served as the baseline sample for immunogenicity testing. Genomic DNA for TCRB sequencing was isolated from EDTA blood with the DNeasy Blood and Tissue Kit. Points the paper makes about the study in general: Immune responses induced by the vaccine were seen in approximately 92% of patients across multiple MHC alleles. According to the authors, sample limitations meant that analyses of patient blood samples could not be reproduced. Pseudoprogression seemed to be unrelated to changes in the top peripheral T cell clonotypes found by TCRB sequencing. Availability determined which PBMC samples were chosen for TCRB deep sequencing.

The chain is made from TRBV9 and TRBJ2-1, with the D gene not confidently named. The sequencing here drew on PBMCs, taken from a glioma patient treated with radiotherapy, temozolomide or both. This clonotype originated in a man aged 35 to 55 with glioma. Some clones in this sample may be carry-over from other donors' samples. CDR3 reads: CASSVRVEPNEQFF. The DNA sequence follows: TGTGCCAGCAGCGTAAGGGTCGAGCCCAATGAGCAGTTCTTC.